One sample yielded the 5 T cell receptor beta chains listed below, sequenced in a study of OX40 agonist ivuxolimab in advanced cancers. The protocol was immunoSEQ multiplex PCR, while the TCRdb copy is restricted to in-frame clones and leaves out a portion. The profile shows tens of thousands of clones, over 80% of them singletons. This specimen consisted of CD4+ or CD8+ T cells sorted from blood, obtained in a trial of the OX40 agonist ivuxolimab. The receptors were sampled from an adult with an advanced solid tumor such as melanoma, head and neck, liver or kidney cancer.

This chain connects TRBV6-5 to TRBJ1-6; TRBD1 aligns across 9 bases. The V and J ends lost 6 bases and 8 bases, in that order; junction bases with no gene match: 5. The germline gives CDR1 MNHEY, CDR2 SVGAGI. This CDR3 comprises 14 residues. The CDR3 DNA reads TGTGCCAGCAGGCCCCGGACAGGGGATTCACCCCTCCACTTT. Its protein is CASRPRTGDSPLHF.

V is TRBV7-2 and J is TRBJ2-7; tentative D call: TRBD1 (6 bases). The CDR3 sequence is 14 residues long. Trimming cost V 0 bases and J 6 bases, with 12 bases left between them. From germline, CDR1 is SGHTA and CDR2 FQGNSA. The CDR3 nucleotides are TGTGCCAGCAGCTTAGCGATACAGGGATTCGAGCAGTACTTC. Translating it yields CASSLAIQGFEQYF. Full variable domain (remainder filled in from reference TRBV7-2 and TRBJ2-7): GAGVSQSPSNKVTEKGKDVELRCDPISGHTALYWYRQSLGQGLEFLIYFQGNSAPDKSGLPSDRFSAERTGGSVSTLTIQRTQQEDSAVYLCASSLAIQGFEQYFGPGTRLTVT.

The V gene is TRBV25-1, the J gene TRBJ1-4, with TRBD1 identical over 7 bases. With V trimmed by 2 bases and J by 6 bases, 3 bases remained unmatched. The CDR3 contains 14 residues. Germline V gives CDR1 MGHDK, CDR2 SYGVNS. CDR3 protein: CASSEAGTDEKLFF. The CDR3 region has the DNA TGTGCCAGCAGTGAAGCCGGGACAGATGAAAAACTGTTTTTT.

The chain recombines TRBV27 with TRBJ2-1, with 12 bases matching TRBD2. The germline V gene has CDR1 MNHEY and CDR2 SMNVEV (reference sequence). The ends lost 7 bases at V and 9 bases at J; junction bases unmatched: 13. CDR3 length: 16 residues. CDR3 sequence (DNA): TGTGCCAGCATGTCGCTCGCGGCTAGCGGGAGGGTTGAGCAGTTCTTC. Protein: CASMSLAASGRVEQFF.

The chain carries TRBV30 and TRBJ2-4; TRBD2 might be the D (6 bases). V shed 4 bases and J shed 9 bases, with 16 bases lying between them. The CDR3 extends over 13 amino acids. CDR1 GTSNPN and CDR2 SVGIG come from the germline V gene (reference sequence). CDR3 DNA: TGTGCCTGGAAATTGGGGGGTTCCTCCATTCAGTACTTC. As protein: CAWKLGGSSIQYF.